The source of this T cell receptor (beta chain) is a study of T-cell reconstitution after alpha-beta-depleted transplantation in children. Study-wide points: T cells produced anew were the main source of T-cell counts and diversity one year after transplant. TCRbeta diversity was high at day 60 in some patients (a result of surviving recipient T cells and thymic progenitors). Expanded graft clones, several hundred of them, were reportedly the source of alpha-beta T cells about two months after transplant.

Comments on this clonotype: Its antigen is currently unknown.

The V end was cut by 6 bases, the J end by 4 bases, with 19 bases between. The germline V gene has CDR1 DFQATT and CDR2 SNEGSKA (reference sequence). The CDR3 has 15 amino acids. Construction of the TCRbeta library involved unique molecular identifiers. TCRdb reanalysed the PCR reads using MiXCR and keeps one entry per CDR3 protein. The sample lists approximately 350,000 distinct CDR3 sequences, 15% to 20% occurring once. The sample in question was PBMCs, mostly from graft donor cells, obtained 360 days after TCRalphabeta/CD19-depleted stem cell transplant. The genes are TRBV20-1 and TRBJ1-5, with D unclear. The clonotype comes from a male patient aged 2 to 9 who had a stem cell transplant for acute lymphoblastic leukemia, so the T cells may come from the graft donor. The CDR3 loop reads CSASSGSSRNQPQHF. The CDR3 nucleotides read TGCAGTGCCTCGTCGGGGTCAAGCAGGAATCAGCCCCAGCATTTT.